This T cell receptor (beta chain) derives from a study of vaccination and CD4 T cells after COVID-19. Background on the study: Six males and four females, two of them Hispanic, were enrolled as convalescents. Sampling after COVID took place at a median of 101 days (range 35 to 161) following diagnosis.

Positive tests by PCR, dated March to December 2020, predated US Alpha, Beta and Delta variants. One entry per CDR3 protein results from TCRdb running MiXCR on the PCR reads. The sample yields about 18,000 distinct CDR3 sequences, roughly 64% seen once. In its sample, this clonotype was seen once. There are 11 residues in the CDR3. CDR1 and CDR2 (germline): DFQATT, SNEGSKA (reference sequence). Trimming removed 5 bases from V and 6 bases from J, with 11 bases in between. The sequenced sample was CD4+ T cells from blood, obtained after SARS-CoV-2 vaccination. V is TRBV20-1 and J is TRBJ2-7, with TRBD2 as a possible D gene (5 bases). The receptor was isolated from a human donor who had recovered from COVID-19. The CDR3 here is CSASGLVEQYF. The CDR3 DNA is TGCAGTGCTTCCGGACTCGTCGAGCAGTACTTC.